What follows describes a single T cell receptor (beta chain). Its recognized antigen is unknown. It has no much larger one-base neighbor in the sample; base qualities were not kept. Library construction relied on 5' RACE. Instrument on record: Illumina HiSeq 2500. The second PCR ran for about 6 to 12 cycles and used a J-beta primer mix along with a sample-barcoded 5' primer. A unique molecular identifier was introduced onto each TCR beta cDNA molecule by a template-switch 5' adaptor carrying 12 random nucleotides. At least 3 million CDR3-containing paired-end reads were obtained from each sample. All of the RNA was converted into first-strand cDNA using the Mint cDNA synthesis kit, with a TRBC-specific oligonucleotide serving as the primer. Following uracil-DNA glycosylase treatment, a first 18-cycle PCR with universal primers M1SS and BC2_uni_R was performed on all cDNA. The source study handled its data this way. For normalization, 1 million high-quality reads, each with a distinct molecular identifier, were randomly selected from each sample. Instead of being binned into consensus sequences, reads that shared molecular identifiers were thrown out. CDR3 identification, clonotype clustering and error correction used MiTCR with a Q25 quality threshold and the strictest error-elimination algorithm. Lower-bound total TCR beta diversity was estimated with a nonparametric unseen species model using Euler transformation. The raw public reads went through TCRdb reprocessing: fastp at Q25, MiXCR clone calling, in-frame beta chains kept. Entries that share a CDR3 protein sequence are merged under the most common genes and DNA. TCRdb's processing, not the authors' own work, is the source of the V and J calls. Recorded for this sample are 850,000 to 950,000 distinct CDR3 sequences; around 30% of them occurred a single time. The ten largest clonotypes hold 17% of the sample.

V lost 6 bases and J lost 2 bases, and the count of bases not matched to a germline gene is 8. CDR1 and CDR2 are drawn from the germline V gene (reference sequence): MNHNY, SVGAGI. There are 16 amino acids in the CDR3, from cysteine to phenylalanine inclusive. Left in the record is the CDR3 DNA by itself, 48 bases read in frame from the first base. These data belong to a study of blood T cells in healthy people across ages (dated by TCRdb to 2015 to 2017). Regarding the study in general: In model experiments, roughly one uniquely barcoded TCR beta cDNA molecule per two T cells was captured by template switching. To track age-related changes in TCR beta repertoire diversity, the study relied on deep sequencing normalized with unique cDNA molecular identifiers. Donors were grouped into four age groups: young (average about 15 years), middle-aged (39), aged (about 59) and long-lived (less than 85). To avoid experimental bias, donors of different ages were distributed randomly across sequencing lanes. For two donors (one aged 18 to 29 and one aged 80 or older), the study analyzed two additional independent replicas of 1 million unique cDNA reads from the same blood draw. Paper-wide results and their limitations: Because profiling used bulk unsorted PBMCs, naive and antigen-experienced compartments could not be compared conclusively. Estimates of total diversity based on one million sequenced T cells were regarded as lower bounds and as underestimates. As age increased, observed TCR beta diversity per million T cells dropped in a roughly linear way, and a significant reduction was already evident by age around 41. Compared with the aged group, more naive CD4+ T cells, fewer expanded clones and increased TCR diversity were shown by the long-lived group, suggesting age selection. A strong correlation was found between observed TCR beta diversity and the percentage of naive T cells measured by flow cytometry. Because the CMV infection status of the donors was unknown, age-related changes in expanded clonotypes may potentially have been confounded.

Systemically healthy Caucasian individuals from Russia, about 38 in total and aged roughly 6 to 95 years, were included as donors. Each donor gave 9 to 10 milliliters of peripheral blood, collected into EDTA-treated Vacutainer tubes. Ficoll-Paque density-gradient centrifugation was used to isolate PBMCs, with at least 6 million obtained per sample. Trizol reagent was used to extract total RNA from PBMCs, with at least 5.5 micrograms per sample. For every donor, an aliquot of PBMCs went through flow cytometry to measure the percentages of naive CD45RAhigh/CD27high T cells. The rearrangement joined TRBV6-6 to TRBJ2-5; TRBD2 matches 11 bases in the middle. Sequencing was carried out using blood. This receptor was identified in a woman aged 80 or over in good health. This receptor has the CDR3 CASRIIGTSGQETQYF. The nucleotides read TGTGCCAGCAGGATTATTGGGACTAGCGGACAAGAGACCCAGTACTTC.